Presented here are 29 T cell receptor beta chains from one specimen sequenced in a study of T cell changes during pregnancy in multiple sclerosis (dated by TCRdb to the late 2010s). Libraries were prepared through the immunoSEQ multiplex PCR assay. This immuneACCESS table, as held by TCRdb, lists in-frame sequences with V and J called but not all clones. Of the missing ones, under half trace to an unresolved V gene in checked studies; the others have no known cause. This sample lists 40,000 to 45,000 clones; around 90% were detected once. Less than 0.65% of the sample comes from the top ten. This specimen was CD4+ T cells from peripheral blood mononuclear cells, taken in the third trimester of pregnancy. The receptor set was obtained from a female donor with multiple sclerosis, enrolled in a pregnancy study.

V is TRBV28 and J is TRBJ1-4; D unresolved. Trimming took 6 bases from V and 8 from J, leaving 13 bases between them. CDR1 is MDHEN and CDR2 is SYDVKM in the germline V gene. The CDR3 has 13 residues. This chain's CDR3 is CASSPPRGEKLFF. CDR3 DNA sequence: TGTGCCAGCAGCCCCCCCCGAGGCGAAAAACTGTTTTTT.

This CDR3 reads CASSAKGTFYEQYF. CDR3 coding DNA: TGTGCCAGTAGTGCCAAAGGGACTTTCTACGAGCAGTACTTC. The chain carries TRBV19 and TRBJ2-7, with D possibly TRBD2 on 6 matching bases. Per the germline V gene, CDR1 is LNHDA and CDR2 is SQIVND (reference sequence). The CDR3 runs 14 residues. The germline V and J ends were trimmed by 5 bases and 3 bases, with 14 bases remaining between them. The full variable domain, with the rest looked up from reference TRBV19 and TRBJ2-7, is DGGITQSPKYLFRKEGQNVTLSCEQNLNHDAMYWYRQDPGQGLRLIYYSQIVNDFQKGDIAEGYSVSREKKESFPLTVTSAQKNPTAFYLCASSAKGTFYEQYFGPGTRLTVT.

V is TRBV6-1 and J is TRBJ2-5; D perhaps matches TRBD2 (7 bases). The germline V and J ends were trimmed by 8 bases and 5 bases, with 15 bases remaining between them. The CDR3 length is 13 residues. Looked up from germline, CDR1 is MNHNS and CDR2 is SASEGT. CDR3: CASGGGGYETQYF. In nucleotides, the CDR3 is TGTGCCAGCGGGGGAGGGGGGTACGAGACCCAGTACTTC.

The chain carries TRBV10-1 and TRBJ2-6; 9 bases match TRBD1. CDR3 length: 18 residues. Germline values: CDR1 WNHNN, CDR2 SYGVQD (reference sequence). Trimming at V came to 5 bases and at J to 0 bases, leaving 8 bases not matched to a gene. CDR3 protein: CASSNRDRVPSGANVLTF. As DNA, the CDR3 is TGCGCCAGCAGTAACCGGGACAGGGTCCCCTCTGGGGCCAACGTCCTGACTTTC.

This clone was counted between two and nine times. The chain is built from TRBV29-1 and TRBJ1-1; 7 nucleotides line up with TRBD1. The CDR3 sequence is 12 residues long. V lost 5 bases and J lost 10; bases outside the gene matches: 10. Germline loops: CDR1 SQVTM, CDR2 ANQGSEA. CDR3 region: CSVRGEGAVAFF. The CDR3 DNA is TGCAGCGTTAGGGGTGAGGGGGCGGTAGCTTTCTTT.

The chain is built from TRBV7-9 and TRBJ1-1, with D possibly matching TRBD1 (6 bases). V dropped 4 bases and J dropped 4 bases, with 13 bases sitting between them. Per the germline V gene, CDR1 is SEHNR and CDR2 is FQNEAQ (reference sequence). The CDR3 is made up of 14 amino acids. CDR3 sequence reads: CASSSSGGATEAFF. The CDR3 DNA reads as TGTGCCAGCAGCTCGTCCGGGGGGGCCACTGAAGCTTTCTTT.

This chain uses TRBV5-1 with TRBJ2-1; the D gene is possibly TRBD1 (6 bases). This CDR3 is built from 18 residues. Germline V gene lookup returns CDR1 SGHRS and CDR2 YFSETQ. V was pared by 0 bases and J by 0 bases, with 16 bases between. The CDR3 bases are TGCGCCAGCAGCTTGGCGTCGGGTAGGGGGAGCTCCTACAATGAGCAGTTCTTC. Encoded protein: CASSLASGRGSSYNEQFF.

The chain couples TRBV5-1 to TRBJ1-2, with D tentatively TRBD1 (6 bases). The germline V and J ends were trimmed by 4 bases and 8 bases, with 18 bases remaining between them. CDR3 length: 14 residues. Germline V gene data show CDR1 as SGHRS and CDR2 as YFSETQ. CDR3 in amino acids: CASSITGTSGGYTF. CDR3 coding DNA: TGCGCCAGCAGCATAACCGGGACAAGTGGGGGCTACACCTTC.

The chain uses TRBV21-1 and TRBJ1-2. TRBV21-1 is assigned pseudogene status. The length of the CDR3 is 14 residues. CDR3: CASSKFDGNYGYTF. The CDR3 coding sequence is TGTGCCAGCAGCAAATTTGACGGGAACTATGGCTACACCTTC.

The chain links TRBV6-6 to TRBJ2-1; D is possibly TRBD1 (6 bases). The CDR3 spans 11 residues. Germline V lookup: CDR1 MNHNY, CDR2 SVGAGI (reference sequence). The germline V and J ends were trimmed by 6 bases and 15 bases, with 15 bases remaining between them. In DNA form, the CDR3 reads TGTGCCAGCAGGCAACAGGGTTATATGTTCTTC. As protein: CASRQQGYMFF.

CDR3 nucleotides: TGCGCCAGCAGCTTGGGGGCACTAGCGGGAGGTGGTGAGCAGTACTTC. Translated, it gives CASSLGALAGGGEQYF. This chain joins TRBV5-1 and TRBJ2-7; 12 bases fit TRBD2. CDR3 length: 16 amino acids. From germline, CDR1 is SGHRS and CDR2 YFSETQ. V lost 0 bases, J lost 7 bases, and 8 bases stayed unmatched.

This chain connects TRBV19 to TRBJ2-5; no firm D call. The CDR3 runs 12 residues. Deletions cut 0 bases from V and 5 bases from J, with 4 bases between. Looked up from germline, CDR1 is LNHDA and CDR2 is SQIVND (reference sequence). The CDR3 spells CASSIDLETQYF. CDR3 in DNA: TGTGCCAGTAGTATAGATCTGGAGACCCAGTACTTC.

The chain links TRBV18 to TRBJ2-1, with 10 nucleotides matching TRBD2. J lost 4 bases, V lost 6 bases, and 6 bases had no gene match. The germline V gene encodes CDR1 KGHSH and CDR2 LQKENI. There are 15 residues in the CDR3. The CDR3 sequence: CASSETSGPYNEQFF. As DNA, the CDR3 is TGTGCCAGCTCCGAGACTAGCGGGCCATACAATGAGCAGTTCTTC.

V and J are TRBV7-9 and TRBJ2-1; weak D call: TRBD2 (6 bases). The CDR3 runs to 15 residues. The ends were cut back, 5 bases at V and 8 bases at J, with 19 bases in the middle. The germline CDR1 and CDR2 sequences are SEHNR and FQNEAQ (reference sequence). The chain's CDR3 is CASSLRRDGWDEQFF. The DNA of the CDR3 is TGTGCCAGCAGCCTCCGGCGGGATGGTTGGGATGAGCAGTTCTTC.

The V call is TRBV6-5, the J call TRBJ2-1, with D possibly matching TRBD1 (6 bases). CDR1 and CDR2 (germline): MNHEY, SVGAGI. This CDR3 contains 13 residues. V lost 6 bases and J lost 7, with 13 bases in between. CDR3 region: CASRRAGVNEQFF. In DNA form, the CDR3 reads TGTGCCAGCAGAAGGGCAGGGGTGAATGAGCAGTTCTTC.

The J gene is TRBJ2-1, the V gene TRBV18, with D possibly being TRBD1 (6 bases). CDR3 length: 15 amino acids. Per germline, CDR1 KGHSH and CDR2 LQKENI. V was clipped by 5 bases and J by 4 bases, with 15 bases between them. The DNA for the CDR3 is TGTGCCAGCTCATCAGGCCCCCAGGGGTACAATGAGCAGTTCTTC. It is translated as CASSSGPQGYNEQFF.

The chain couples TRBV29-1 to TRBJ2-7; 8 bases are a match to TRBD2. Germline CDR1 and CDR2: SQVTM and ANQGSEA. J was trimmed by 6 bases and V by 4 bases; bases with no gene match: 23. The CDR3 covers 18 residues. This chain's CDR3 is CSVGLMVAGLGSGAEQYF. The CDR3 DNA reads TGCAGCGTTGGTTTGATGGTAGCGGGATTGGGAAGCGGTGCCGAGCAGTACTTC.

The chain has TRBV9 and TRBJ2-7; 9 bases match TRBD2. The V gene end was trimmed by 0 bases and the J gene end by 3 bases; junction bases not matched to a gene: 4. This CDR3 is 15 amino acids long. Germline V CDR1 and CDR2: SGDLS, YYNGEE. CDR3 bases: TGTGCCAGCAGCGTAGGAATAGCGGGAGTCTACGAGCAGTACTTC. The encoded protein is CASSVGIAGVYEQYF.

For the CDR3, the DNA is TGTGCCAGCAGCTTGCTCGGGACTAGCGGGAGTCTGAACCAAGAGACCCAGTACTTC. Encoded protein: CASSLLGTSGSLNQETQYF. V usage is TRBV7-2 and J usage is TRBJ2-5, with 14 bases that match TRBD2. The CDR3 sequence is 19 residues long. After removal of 3 bases from V and 0 bases from J, the junction contained 9 bases not matched to a gene. From germline, CDR1 is SGHTA and CDR2 FQGNSA. The whole variable domain, filled in from reference TRBV7-2 and TRBJ2-5, reads GAGVSQSPSNKVTEKGKDVELRCDPISGHTALYWYRQSLGQGLEFLIYFQGNSAPDKSGLPSDRFSAERTGGSVSTLTIQRTQQEDSAVYLCASSLLGTSGSLNQETQYFGPGTRLLVL.

The chain joins TRBV29-1 to TRBJ2-7, with 10 bases identical to TRBD1. This CDR3 is built from 12 residues. Germline V gene data show CDR1 as SQVTM and CDR2 as ANQGSEA. Trimming took 4 bases from V and 4 from J; bases not matched to a gene: 1. The CDR3 DNA reads TGCAGCGTTGGACAGGGGGCGTACGAGCAGTACTTC. Protein: CSVGQGAYEQYF.

This clone was observed a handful of times. This chain's CDR3 is CASTPDIYSNQPQHF. The CDR3, as DNA: TGTGCCAGCACCCCCGACATTTATAGCAATCAGCCCCAGCATTTT. This chain connects TRBV6-5 to TRBJ1-5, with D unresolved. Trimming took 7 bases from V and 0 from J, leaving 13 bases between them. Germline V gene data show CDR1 as MNHEY and CDR2 as SVGAGI. The CDR3 is 15 amino acids.

This clone was seen just once. The J gene is TRBJ2-3, the V gene TRBV4-2, with 10 nucleotides matching TRBD2. With V trimmed by 2 bases and J by 3 bases, 2 bases remained unmatched. The CDR3 loop spans 15 amino acids. The V gene's germline CDR1 is LGHNA and CDR2 YNFKEQ. The CDR3 loop is CASSQLAGGTDTQYF. Here the CDR3 DNA reads TGTGCCAGCAGCCAATTAGCGGGAGGAACAGATACGCAGTATTTT.

The V call is TRBV7-2, the J call TRBJ2-1; 16 bases fit TRBD2. The V segment lost 0 bases and the J segment 6 bases; nucleotides outside the gene matches: 2. The CDR3 length is 17 residues. CDR1 is SGHTA and CDR2 is FQGNSA in the germline V gene. The CDR3, as DNA: TGTGCCAGCAGCTTAGCCGGGACTAGCGGGAGGGCCAATGAGCAGTTCTTC. This gives the protein CASSLAGTSGRANEQFF. The full variable domain, rest sourced from reference TRBV7-2 and TRBJ2-1, is GAGVSQSPSNKVTEKGKDVELRCDPISGHTALYWYRQSLGQGLEFLIYFQGNSAPDKSGLPSDRFSAERTGGSVSTLTIQRTQQEDSAVYLCASSLAGTSGRANEQFFGPGTRLTVL.

The chain carries TRBV19 and TRBJ2-5, with 8 bases aligning to TRBD1. With 5 bases clipped from V and 1 base from J, the junction kept 6 bases outside the gene matches. The CDR3 totals 15 residues. The germline CDR1 and CDR2 sequences are LNHDA and SQIVND (reference sequence). CDR3 sequence (DNA): TGTGCCAGTAGTCGCGGACAGGGACCCCAAGAGACCCAGTACTTC. Its protein product is CASSRGQGPQETQYF.

The chain is built from TRBV30 and TRBJ2-1; 10 bases align to TRBD2. Per germline, CDR1 GTSNPN and CDR2 SVGIG (reference sequence). The V segment lost 4 bases and the J segment 0 bases; nucleotides outside the gene matches: 9. CDR3 size: 17 residues. In nucleotides, the CDR3 is TGTGCCTGGAAAGGCCTAGCGGGAGATGTCTCCTACAATGAGCAGTTCTTC. Its translation is CAWKGLAGDVSYNEQFF.

This chain joins TRBV19 and TRBJ1-2; 12 positions match TRBD1. The length of the CDR3 is 15 residues. The V gene end was trimmed by 6 bases and the J gene end by 8 bases; junction bases not matched to a gene: 10. Looked up from germline, CDR1 is LNHDA and CDR2 is SQIVND (reference sequence). The CDR3 loop is CASRPGTGGKTGYTF. The CDR3 bases are TGTGCCAGTAGACCTGGGACAGGGGGCAAGACGGGCTACACCTTC. Full variable domain (remainder filled in from reference TRBV19 and TRBJ1-2): DGGITQSPKYLFRKEGQNVTLSCEQNLNHDAMYWYRQDPGQGLRLIYYSQIVNDFQKGDIAEGYSVSREKKESFPLTVTSAQKNPTAFYLCASRPGTGGKTGYTFGSGTRLTVV.

The V gene is TRBV4-3, the J gene TRBJ2-2; 9 nucleotides line up with TRBD2. Looked up from germline, CDR1 is LGHNA and CDR2 is YSLEER. After removal of 0 bases from V and 6 bases from J, the junction contained 11 bases not matched to a gene. The length of the CDR3 is 18 residues. The CDR3 DNA is TGCGCCAGCAGCCAAGAGAAGGGAGCGGGAGGACTCCCCGGGGAGCTGTTTTTT. Protein product: CASSQEKGAGGLPGELFF.

Notes on this clone: The same CDR3 also results from other DNA sequences found in this sample. The chain is built from TRBV5-1 and TRBJ1-3, with no clear D. V dropped 5 bases and J dropped 4 bases, with 13 bases sitting between them. The CDR3 runs to 14 residues. The germline gives CDR1 SGHRS, CDR2 YFSETQ. As DNA, the CDR3 is TGCGCCAGCAGTCGAGACACGCGCGGAAACACCATATATTTT. It yields the protein CASSRDTRGNTIYF.

The rearrangement uses TRBV27 and TRBJ2-2, with 7 bases that match TRBD1. The V segment lost 2 bases and the J segment 1 base; nucleotides outside the gene matches: 7. The germline V gene has CDR1 MNHEY and CDR2 SMNVEV (reference sequence). The CDR3 is made up of 17 amino acids. CDR3 DNA: TGTGCCAGCAGTTTAGTTCCAGGGGGTGTGAACACCGGGGAGCTGTTTTTT. Protein product: CASSLVPGGVNTGELFF.